The source of this TCR beta chain is a study of blood T cells in healthy people across ages. Donor samples were obtained from healthy Caucasian individuals from Russia, aged 6 to 90. With a J-beta primer mix and a sample-barcoded 5' primer, a second PCR ran about 7 to 12 cycles. TCRdb re-called the 5' RACE reads through MiXCR, storing one row per CDR3 protein. The top ten clones hold around 2.1% of a sample with 2 million or so distinct CDR3 sequences, about 49% of them seen once. The sample was blood. The sequence derives from a woman aged 40 to 50 in good health.

The CDR3 coding sequence is TGTGCCAGCAGCTTATGGTCGGGAGATGAGCAGTTCTTC. Amino acid sequence: CASSLWSGDEQFF. This chain joins TRBV11-3 and TRBJ2-1, with D possibly being TRBD2 (6 bases). Trimming cost V 2 bases and J 8 bases, with 10 bases left between them. CDR1 and CDR2 (germline): SGHNT, YENEEA. This CDR3 has 13 residues.